The entry below describes one TCR beta chain. Its antigen remains unknown. This entry comes from a study of cytomegalovirus exposure and HLA in healthy donors. Study observations and caveats: Analyzed later, most CMV-associated TCR beta chains appeared HLA-restricted.

The CDR3 is made up of 15 amino acids. Germline CDR1 is SGDLS and CDR2 is YYNGEE. The V end lost 4 bases, the J end lost 4 bases, and 15 bases lay between the germline ends. 60 Vbeta and 13 Jbeta primers were used in PCR. Libraries were prepared by immunoSEQ multiplex PCR; TCRdb keeps only in-frame clonotypes and omits some of them. Seen here are 150,000 or so clones, more than 65% observed once, and the top ten hold under 8%. The chain recombines TRBV9 with TRBJ2-1; the D gene is possibly TRBD2 (5 bases). The origin of this receptor is a man aged 45-65 years in good health and CMV-seropositive. Sequenced input: PBMCs. As DNA, the CDR3 is TGTGCCAGCAGCCCCCGAGAGGGCCGATACAATGAGCAGTTCTTC. It is translated as CASSPREGRYNEQFF.